The 5 T cell receptor beta chains below come from one sample, sequenced in a study of cytomegalovirus exposure and HLA in healthy donors. Amplification used 60 Vbeta primers and 13 Jbeta primers. TCRdb keeps only in-frame clones here, not all; method: immunoSEQ multiplex PCR. Recorded here are more than 140,000 clones; the top ten clones represent roughly 2%. Sequenced sample: PBMCs. These receptors originate from a woman aged 18-35 years in good health and CMV-seronegative.

The rearrangement joins TRBV5-5 to TRBJ1-1; D gene unclear. V gave up 1 base and J gave up 1 base, with 8 bases separating them. Germline values: CDR1 SGHKS, CDR2 YYEKEE (reference sequence). The CDR3 loop spans 14 amino acids. The CDR3 bases are TGTGCCAGCAGCTTGAGCCGGAGGAACACTGAAGCTTTCTTT. This gives the protein CASSLSRRNTEAFF.

The chain links TRBV19 to TRBJ2-7; D possibly corresponds to TRBD2 (5 bases). Germline CDR1 reads LNHDA; CDR2 reads SQIVND (reference sequence). The CDR3 is 14 amino acids. V lost 1 base, J lost 2 bases, and 9 bases lay in between. CDR3 amino acids: CASSIVGLAYEQYF. The CDR3 DNA follows: TGTGCCAGTAGTATAGTCGGACTGGCCTACGAGCAGTACTTC.

This sequence joins TRBV29-1 and TRBJ2-1; the match to TRBD1 covers 8 bases. The V gene end was trimmed by 7 bases and the J gene end by 8 bases; junction bases not matched to a gene: 7. The CDR3 sequence is 12 residues long. From germline, CDR1 is SQVTM and CDR2 ANQGSEA. The CDR3 nucleotides read TGCAGCGCCGACAGGGGCAACGATGAGCAGTTCTTC. Amino acid sequence: CSADRGNDEQFF.

The V gene is TRBV7-9, the J gene TRBJ2-7; perhaps TRBD2 as D (6 bases). Trimming shortened V by 4 bases and J by 3 bases, and 13 bases separated the two germline ends. CDR1 is SEHNR, CDR2 FQNEAQ, per germline (reference sequence). The CDR3 length is 14 residues. CDR3 region: CASSSSGLFYEQYF. The CDR3 DNA reads TGTGCCAGCAGCTCATCGGGACTCTTCTACGAGCAGTACTTC.

The chain recombines TRBV7-9 with TRBJ2-7, with D hard to call. V was pared by 4 bases and J by 0 bases, with 13 bases between. CDR3 size: 15 residues. Germline values: CDR1 SEHNR, CDR2 FQNEAQ (reference sequence). The CDR3 loop is CASSYHSLSSYEQYV. The DNA for the CDR3 is TGTGCCAGCAGCTATCATAGCTTAAGCTCCTACGAGCAGTACGTC.